One and the same sample provided the 24 T cell receptor beta chains below, sequenced in a study of shared clonotypes between healthy human individuals. Measured with immunoSEQ multiplex PCR; TCRdb has only the in-frame clones, and not every one. The table records hundreds of thousands of clones, 96% of them present only once. Terminally differentiated effector memory CD45RA+ cells were excluded from the naive CD8 cells, which were CD45RO-negative and positively selected for CCR7. The specimen was naive CD8+ T cells sorted from blood. These receptor sequences come from a woman aged 25 to 39 in good health.

V usage is TRBV19 and J usage is TRBJ2-7; the D is unclear. CDR3 length: 11 residues. Trimming shortened V by 11 bases and J by 3 bases, and 11 bases separated the two germline ends. Per the germline V gene, CDR1 is LNHDA and CDR2 is SQIVND (reference sequence). CDR3 amino acids: CAVSDGYEQYF. The DNA for the CDR3 is TGTGCCGTGTCGGACGGCTACGAGCAGTACTTC.

The chain couples TRBV5-6 to TRBJ2-7, with D perhaps matching TRBD2 (6 bases). Trimming pared 0 bases from V and 6 bases from J, leaving 10 bases between. The CDR3 spans 13 residues. Germline CDR1 reads SGHDT; CDR2 reads YYEEEE. The CDR3 sequence: CASSLAAGGEQYF. CDR3 DNA: TGTGCCAGCAGCTTGGCGGCCGGGGGCGAGCAGTACTTC.

The chain joins TRBV13 to TRBJ2-1; D may be TRBD1 (6 bases). CDR3 length equals 15 residues. Per the germline V gene, CDR1 is PRHDT and CDR2 is FYEKMQ (reference sequence). Trimming cost V 1 base and J 3 bases, with 10 bases left between them. The DNA of the CDR3 is TGTGCCAGCAGCTTAGTACAGGGATTCTACAATGAGCAGTTCTTC. As protein: CASSLVQGFYNEQFF.

V gene TRBV7-9 combines with J gene TRBJ1-3, with a possible D match to TRBD1 (5 bases). The CDR3 length is 13 residues. The germline V gene has CDR1 SEHNR and CDR2 FQNEAQ (reference sequence). Deletions cut 5 bases from V and 5 bases from J, with 10 bases between. The CDR3 nucleotides are TGTGCCAGCAGCCTTGACAGCAGAAACACCATATATTTT. Translating gives CASSLDSRNTIYF.

The V gene is TRBV6-7, the J gene TRBJ2-7; 7 positions agree with TRBD1. TRBV6-7 is identified as an open reading frame with a role that is uncertain. Trimming cost V 6 bases and J 4 bases; bases outside gene matches: 9. CDR3 length: 14 amino acids. In nucleotides, the CDR3 is TGTGCCAGCAGCCCCCGGGACAGAGCATACGAGCAGTACTTC. This translates into CASSPRDRAYEQYF.

The chain joins TRBV28 to TRBJ2-7; the D is unclear. Per germline, CDR1 MDHEN and CDR2 SYDVKM. This CDR3 is 15 amino acids long. The ends were cut back, 2 bases at V and 3 bases at J, with 14 bases in the middle. The CDR3 spells CASSLSTSFSYEQYF. CDR3 sequence (DNA): TGTGCCAGCAGTTTAAGTACCTCTTTTAGCTACGAGCAGTACTTC.

This clone showed up many times. The same CDR3 arises from other DNA sequences in this sample as well. The rearrangement links TRBV5-4 to TRBJ2-5; D not resolved. The V end was cut by 0 bases, the J end by 1 base, with 4 bases between. Per the germline V gene, CDR1 is SGHNT and CDR2 is YYREEE (reference sequence). This CDR3 contains 13 residues. As DNA, the CDR3 is TGTGCCAGCAGCTTGGAAAGCCAAGAGACCCAGTACTTC. It specifies CASSLESQETQYF. Variable domain in full (rest from reference TRBV5-4 and TRBJ2-5): ETGVTQSPTHLIKTRGQQVTLRCSSQSGHNTVSWYQQALGQGPQFIFQYYREEENGRGNFPPRFSGLQFPNYSSELNVNALELDDSALYLCASSLESQETQYFGPGTRLLVL.

V is TRBV28 and J is TRBJ1-2; 9 positions agree with TRBD1. Germline-derived CDR1 and CDR2 are MDHEN and SYDVKM. With V trimmed by 5 bases and J by 5 bases, 6 bases remained unmatched. The CDR3 spans 14 residues. In nucleotides, the CDR3 is TGTGCCAGCAGTGATGGACAGGGGAGTTATGGCTACACCTTC. This sequence encodes CASSDGQGSYGYTF.

This chain joins TRBV11-2 and TRBJ2-7; D is uncertain. Trimming shortened V by 2 bases and J by 0 bases, and 14 bases separated the two germline ends. There are 16 residues in the CDR3. Germline CDR1 and CDR2: SGHAT and FQNNGV. The CDR3 is CASSLSLAYFSYEQYF. Here the CDR3 DNA reads TGTGCCAGCAGCTTAAGTCTGGCATACTTCTCCTACGAGCAGTACTTC.

This clone was seen a single time. Other DNA sequences of this sample code for an identical CDR3. The rearrangement links TRBV6-5 to TRBJ1-2, with D tentatively TRBD1 (5 bases). Trimming shortened V by 2 bases and J by 11 bases, and 12 bases separated the two germline ends. Germline V gene sequence: CDR1 MNHEY, CDR2 SVGAGI. This CDR3 region has 12 residues. The CDR3 region has the DNA TGTGCCAGCAGTTACAACGGGGGGGGTTACACCTTC. This encodes CASSYNGGGYTF.

This sequence joins TRBV28 and TRBJ2-7; the D is unclear. Germline V CDR1 and CDR2: MDHEN, SYDVKM. The CDR3 length is 15 residues. V lost 3 bases and J lost 0, with 12 bases in between. The CDR3: CASSFSGDSSYEQYF. As DNA, the CDR3 is TGTGCCAGCAGTTTTAGTGGAGACTCCTCCTACGAGCAGTACTTC.

V and J are TRBV29-1 and TRBJ2-5; D is perhaps TRBD1 (5 bases). Germline CDR1 SQVTM, CDR2 ANQGSEA. The CDR3 sequence is 13 residues long. V lost 3 bases to trimming and J lost 4 bases, with 12 bases between them. DNA for the CDR3: TGCAGCGTTGAGGGGCAGGGTACAGAGACCCAGTACTTC. This sequence encodes CSVEGQGTETQYF. Complete variable domain (other parts from reference TRBV29-1 and TRBJ2-5): SAVISQKPSRDICQRGTSLTIQCQVDSQVTMMFWYRQQPGQSLTLIATANQGSEATYESGFVIDKFPISRPNLTFSTLTVSNMSPEDSSIYLCSVEGQGTETQYFGPGTRLLVL.

The V and J genes are TRBV29-1 and TRBJ2-7; D remains unclear. Germline CDR1 SQVTM, CDR2 ANQGSEA. V lost 6 bases and J 2 bases, leaving 14 bases between the germline ends. The CDR3 has 13 residues. The CDR3 is CSVFLGLTYEQYF. The DNA of the CDR3 is TGCAGCGTCTTTTTGGGGTTGACCTACGAGCAGTACTTC.

This clone is a singleton in its sample. This chain uses TRBV6-5 with TRBJ2-5, with D unclear. Deletions cut 2 bases from V and 5 bases from J, with 15 bases between. The CDR3 totals 15 residues. The germline gives CDR1 MNHEY, CDR2 SVGAGI. The CDR3 region is CASSYIGATGETQYF. The CDR3 nucleotides read TGTGCCAGCAGTTACATTGGAGCTACCGGGGAGACCCAGTACTTC.

V and J are TRBV28 and TRBJ2-7, with D uncertain. V was trimmed by 6 bases and J by 0 bases, leaving 15 bases between them. The CDR3 sequence is 15 residues long. Germline V CDR1 and CDR2: MDHEN, SYDVKM. CDR3 nucleotide sequence: TGTGCCAGCAGCACCCGGCAGGACCGCTCCTACGAGCAGTACTTC. Protein sequence: CASSTRQDRSYEQYF. Looking up the rest from reference TRBV28 and TRBJ2-7 gives the full variable domain: DVKVTQSSRYLVKRTGEKVFLECVQDMDHENMFWYRQDPGLGLRLIYFSYDVKMKEKGDIPEGYSVSREKKERFSLILESASTNQTSMYLCASSTRQDRSYEQYFGPGTRLTVT.

This chain joins TRBV2 and TRBJ2-1; 10 nucleotides line up with TRBD2. The CDR3 sequence is 14 residues long. The V and J ends lost 6 bases and 4 bases, in that order; junction bases with no gene match: 3. The V gene's germline CDR1 is SNHLY and CDR2 FYNNEI. The CDR3 protein is CASRDSGGYNEQFF. The CDR3 bases are TGTGCCAGCAGGGATAGCGGGGGGTACAATGAGCAGTTCTTC. The whole variable domain, remainder taken from reference TRBV2 and TRBJ2-1, is EPEVTQTPSHQVTQMGQEVILRCVPISNHLYFYWYRQILGQKVEFLVSFYNNEISEKSEIFDDQFSVERPDGSNFTLKIRSTKLEDSAMYFCASRDSGGYNEQFFGPGTRLTVL.

The CDR3 DNA reads TGTGCCAGCAGTTTATGGCGGGACGGGGGCTACGAGCAGTACTTC. This codes for CASSLWRDGGYEQYF. The genes are TRBV28 and TRBJ2-7; D possibly corresponds to TRBD2 (6 bases). The CDR3 covers 15 residues. Germline lookup yields CDR1 MDHEN and CDR2 SYDVKM. The V end lost 0 bases, the J end lost 3 bases, and 12 bases lay between the germline ends.

The chain joins TRBV21-1 to TRBJ1-4. TRBV21-1 is tagged as a pseudogene. This CDR3 is built from 14 residues. As DNA, the CDR3 is TGTGCCAGGACCTGCCCCGCAACTAATGAAAAACTGTTTTTT. This translates into CARTCPATNEKLFF.

As DNA, the CDR3 is TGTGCCAGCAGCGTAGGAGGGGACCCGCACACAGATACGCAGTATTTT. It yields the protein CASSVGGDPHTDTQYF. The chain carries TRBV9 and TRBJ2-3, with D tentatively TRBD1 or TRBD2 (5 bases each). This CDR3 is built from 16 residues. V was trimmed by 0 bases and J by 2 bases, leaving 13 bases between them. Germline CDR1 is SGDLS and CDR2 is YYNGEE.

This clone was seen a few times. The gene calls are TRBV9 and TRBJ1-1, with a tentative D call TRBD1 (6 bases). This CDR3 spans 14 amino acids. The germline V gene has CDR1 SGDLS and CDR2 YYNGEE. V gave up 7 bases and J gave up 0 bases, with 13 bases separating them. CDR3 residues: CASGKGDMNTEAFF. The CDR3 DNA reads TGTGCCAGCGGAAAGGGGGACATGAACACTGAAGCTTTCTTT. Full variable domain (remainder filled in from reference TRBV9 and TRBJ1-1): DSGVTQTPKHLITATGQRVTLRCSPRSGDLSVYWYQQSLDQGLQFLIQYYNGEERAKGNILERFSAQQFPDLHSELNLSSLELGDSALYFCASGKGDMNTEAFFGQGTRLTVV.

The chain recombines TRBV5-1 with TRBJ1-1; 7 bases are a match to TRBD1. The germline gives CDR1 SGHRS, CDR2 YFSETQ. After removal of 0 bases from V and 3 bases from J, the junction contained 8 bases not matched to a gene. The CDR3 is made up of 16 amino acids. CDR3 sequence reads: CASSLARQGVYTEAFF. CDR3 sequence (DNA): TGCGCCAGCAGCTTGGCGCGACAGGGAGTGTACACTGAAGCTTTCTTT.

The rearrangement joins TRBV5-1 to TRBJ2-1, with D perhaps matching TRBD1 (6 bases). Germline lookup yields CDR1 SGHRS and CDR2 YFSETQ. V dropped 5 bases and J dropped 1 base, with 10 bases sitting between them. The CDR3 has 14 amino acids. The CDR3 coding sequence is TGCGCCAGCAGATACAGGGTTTCCTACAATGAGCAGTTCTTC. Its translation: CASRYRVSYNEQFF. Variable domain in full (rest from reference TRBV5-1 and TRBJ2-1): KAGVTQTPRYLIKTRGQQVTLSCSPISGHRSVSWYQQTPGQGLQFLFEYFSETQRNKGNFPGRFSGRQFSNSRSEMNVSTLELGDSALYLCASRYRVSYNEQFFGPGTRLTVL.

J is TRBJ1-2 and V is TRBV6-6, with 8 positions matching TRBD1. The CDR3 runs to 14 residues. J lost 8 bases, V lost 8 bases, and 13 bases had no gene match. Germline values: CDR1 MNHNY, CDR2 SVGAGI (reference sequence). CDR3 sequence: CASGPGQVSRGYTF. The CDR3 DNA follows: TGTGCCAGCGGCCCGGGACAGGTCTCTAGAGGCTACACCTTC.

V and J are TRBV7-8 and TRBJ2-5, with 7 positions matching TRBD1. The CDR3 covers 15 residues. Per germline, CDR1 SGHVS and CDR2 FQNEAQ. V dropped 5 bases and J dropped 2; count of bases not matched to a gene: 8. The CDR3 is CASSTRTGQQETQYF. CDR3 DNA: TGTGCCAGCAGCACCCGGACAGGACAGCAAGAGACCCAGTACTTC.